This TCR beta chain was observed in a study of CD8+ T cells in alopecia areata. Study observations and caveats: Higher clonality was seen in lesional scalp than in normal scalp, especially in alopecia totalis/universalis. Scalp data also include sequences from resident alphabeta T cells of normal skin.

As part of sample collection, lesional scalp punch biopsies and peripheral blood were taken from alopecia areata patients. There are many counts of this clone. Its antigen remains unidentified. Investigators isolated RNA and reverse transcribed it into cDNA to act as the sequencing template. The repertoire was sequenced with immunoSEQ multiplex PCR; TCRdb's copy has only in-frame clones and lacks some. Among 200,000 to 250,000 clones listed, 50% to 60% were seen once. The CDR3 is made up of 15 amino acids. In germline, CDR1 is SGDLS, CDR2 YYNGEE. V lost 0 bases, J lost 4 bases, and 11 bases lay in between.

Sequencing was performed on CD4+ T cells sorted from blood, taken at week 0. This TCR was sampled from a human donor with alopecia areata. This sequence joins TRBV9 and TRBJ2-1; maybe TRBD2 (6 bases). CDR3 in amino acids: CASSVESGTYNEQFF. CDR3 bases: TGTGCCAGCAGCGTAGAATCAGGGACTTACAATGAGCAGTTCTTC.